This TCR beta chain was sequenced for a study of CD8+CD57+ T cells in acquired aplastic anemia. This clonotype showed up many times. CDR1 is LNHNV and CDR2 is YYDKDF in the germline V gene (reference sequence). CDR3 length: 16 amino acids. V was shortened by 1 base and J by 0 bases, with 12 bases between the two germline ends. Those patients picked for sequencing had displayed CD8+CD57+ cell expansion on flow cytometry. Profiling that covered TCR beta VDJ and CDR3 relied on genomic DNA as its template. TCRdb re-derived calls from the reads in MiXCR, one entry per CDR3 protein. The table lists hundreds of thousands of distinct CDR3 sequences, approximately 33% of them singletons.

J is TRBJ1-1 and V is TRBV15; perhaps TRBD1 as D (6 bases). The sequencing sample was made of sorted CD4+, CD8+, or CD8+CD57+ T cells (not recorded which) from PBMCs. This receptor was obtained from a human donor with aplastic anemia. CDR3 in DNA: TGTGCCACCAGCAGAGGAGGGGGGAGTCTGAACACTGAAGCTTTCTTT. Protein sequence: CATSRGGGSLNTEAFF. Full variable domain (missing parts from reference TRBV15 and TRBJ1-1): DAMVIQNPRYQVTQFGKPVTLSCSQTLNHNVMYWYQQKSSQAPKLLFHYYDKDFNNEADTPDNFQSRRPNTSFCFLDIRSPGLGDTAMYLCATSRGGGSLNTEAFFGQGTRLTVV.